The 18 T cell receptor beta chains below were found in one sample sequenced in a study of blood T cell repertoires in COVID-19. Assay used: immunoSEQ multiplex PCR; TCRdb lists only in-frame clones, some missing. The table includes about 200,000 clones, approximately 83% detected once. The specimen sequenced was peripheral blood. Source of these receptors: a human donor with active or convalescent COVID-19. The donor label of this sample is uncertain.

This chain joins TRBV19 and TRBJ2-1; 11 nucleotides align to TRBD2. Germline V gene sequence: CDR1 LNHDA, CDR2 SQIVND (reference sequence). V lost 4 bases and J lost 5; bases outside the gene matches: 4. The CDR3 sequence is 15 residues long. CDR3 bases: TGTGCCAGTAGTACCTTAGCGGGAGGGAACAATGAGCAGTTCTTC. Translated: CASSTLAGGNNEQFF.

This chain connects TRBV9 to TRBJ2-7, with a possible D match to TRBD2 (5 bases). With 2 bases removed from V and 0 bases from J, the gap between germline ends came to 12 bases. The CDR3 extends over 15 amino acids. Germline-derived CDR1 and CDR2 are SGDLS and YYNGEE. CDR3 in amino acids: CASSVGVSSSYEQYF. CDR3 DNA sequence: TGTGCCAGCAGCGTCGGGGTATCAAGCTCCTACGAGCAGTACTTC.

The J gene is TRBJ2-5, the V gene TRBV6-2 or TRBV6-3; weak D call: TRBD2 (5 bases). CDR1 is MNHEY, CDR2 SVGEGT, per germline. The V end was cut by 2 bases, the J end by 2 bases, with 15 bases between. This CDR3 has 16 residues. The CDR3 coding sequence is TGTGCCAGCAGTTACGGTCCAGGAGGACGTCAAGAGACCCAGTACTTC. This codes for CASSYGPGGRQETQYF.

This chain uses TRBV5-4 with TRBJ2-6; 8 bases match TRBD2. The CDR3 covers 16 residues. Germline trimming cut 3 bases from V and 4 bases from J; bases unmatched to any gene: 6. Germline CDR1 SGHNT, CDR2 YYREEE (reference sequence). The CDR3 bases are TGTGCCAGCAGCTCGATAGCGGGAACCGGGGCCAACGTCCTGACTTTC. Its protein product is CASSSIAGTGANVLTF.

This chain uses TRBV9 with TRBJ2-7, with 14 bases aligning to TRBD2. This CDR3 region has 21 residues. V dropped 4 bases and J dropped 6; count of bases not matched to a gene: 24. Germline CDR1 reads SGDLS; CDR2 reads YYNGEE. The CDR3 loop reads CASSPLPGGPGLAGGPGEQYF. The DNA for the CDR3 is TGTGCCAGCAGCCCGCTCCCAGGGGGCCCAGGACTAGCGGGGGGCCCGGGCGAGCAGTACTTC.

The chain links TRBV12-3 or TRBV12-4 to TRBJ2-5, with TRBD1 matching 8 bases. V lost 5 bases and J lost 4; bases outside the gene matches: 3. CDR3 length: 13 amino acids. CDR3 in amino acids: CASSHGQGETQYF. In DNA form, the CDR3 reads TGTGCCAGCAGTCACGGACAGGGAGAGACCCAGTACTTC.

This sequence joins TRBV29-1 and TRBJ1-1; D remains unclear. The length of the CDR3 is 15 residues. V was clipped by 1 base and J by 1 base, with 13 bases between them. Germline CDR1 and CDR2: SQVTM and ANQGSEA. This CDR3 is CSVEGWSRRNTEAFF. DNA of the CDR3: TGCAGCGTTGAAGGCTGGAGCCGGCGGAACACTGAAGCTTTCTTT.

This clone showed up just a few times. The chain combines TRBV28 with TRBJ1-2; TRBD1 matches 7 bases. V lost 7 bases and J lost 3; bases outside the gene matches: 14. The length of the CDR3 is 16 residues. CDR1 and CDR2 from the germline V gene are MDHEN and SYDVKM. CDR3 nucleotide sequence: TGTGCCAGCATTCCAGCTGGACAGGTTTTCGACTATGGCTACACCTTC. Translation: CASIPAGQVFDYGYTF.

V gene TRBV19 combines with J gene TRBJ1-6; 8 bases match TRBD1. The ends lost 5 bases at V and 7 bases at J; junction bases unmatched: 10. The CDR3 spans 16 residues. Germline CDR1 reads LNHDA; CDR2 reads SQIVND (reference sequence). CDR3 DNA: TGTGCCAGTAGTCCAGGACAGGGCCTGTCCAATTCACCCCTCCACTTT. As protein: CASSPGQGLSNSPLHF.

V is TRBV5-1 and J is TRBJ1-3; D is uncertain. V shed 4 bases and J shed 8 bases, with 16 bases lying between them. CDR3 length: 14 amino acids. Looked up from germline, CDR1 is SGHRS and CDR2 is YFSETQ. The CDR3 coding sequence is TGCGCCAGCAGCCCCACAGTATCTTTCGACACCATATATTTT. Translation gives CASSPTVSFDTIYF.

The rearrangement uses TRBV7-6 and TRBJ2-3, with 10 bases that match TRBD1. This CDR3 has 16 amino acids. Unmatched junction bases numbered 7, after V lost 2 bases and J lost 5 bases. Germline values: CDR1 SGHVS, CDR2 FNYEAQ. This CDR3 reads CASSLSDRGRIDTQYF. In DNA, the CDR3 is TGTGCCAGCAGCTTAAGTGACAGGGGGCGAATAGATACGCAGTATTTT.

The chain uses TRBV28 and TRBJ2-5; the match to TRBD1 covers 7 bases. Germline V gene data show CDR1 as MDHEN and CDR2 as SYDVKM. Trimming removed 5 bases from V and 5 bases from J; junction bases left unmatched: 5. This CDR3 spans 13 amino acids. CDR3 nucleotide sequence: TGTGCCAGCAGTCTGAGGGGGCGGGAGACCCAGTACTTC. Translated: CASSLRGRETQYF.

CDR3 loop: CASSFPAPTGASEKLFF. The CDR3 DNA reads TGTGCCAGCAGTTTCCCTGCTCCTACAGGGGCTAGCGAAAAACTGTTTTTT. V gene TRBV28 combines with J gene TRBJ1-4; 7 nucleotides align to TRBD1. There are 17 residues in the CDR3. With V trimmed by 3 bases and J by 8 bases, 15 bases remained unmatched. Germline CDR1 is MDHEN and CDR2 is SYDVKM. Based on the CDR3 plus reference TRBV28 and TRBJ1-4, the full variable domain is DVKVTQSSRYLVKRTGEKVFLECVQDMDHENMFWYRQDPGLGLRLIYFSYDVKMKEKGDIPEGYSVSREKKERFSLILESASTNQTSMYLCASSFPAPTGASEKLFFGSGTQLSVL.

This clone turned up a few times. The chain is built from TRBV5-4 and TRBJ1-5; D might be TRBD1 (5 bases). Trimming took off 0 bases at V and 0 bases at J, with 10 bases between the two ends. Germline CDR1 reads SGHNT; CDR2 reads YYREEE (reference sequence). This CDR3 spans 16 amino acids. CDR3 region: CASSLAGGSSNQPQHF. The CDR3 DNA sequence: TGTGCCAGCAGCTTGGCCGGGGGAAGTAGCAATCAGCCCCAGCATTTT.

The rearrangement links TRBV6-1 to TRBJ2-2, with D possibly TRBD2 on 6 matching bases. V was pared by 6 bases and J by 6 bases, with 11 bases between. CDR1 MNHNS and CDR2 SASEGT come from the germline V gene. The CDR3 totals 13 residues. The CDR3 DNA follows: TGTGCCAGCAGCCCGGGAGTTTCCGGGGAGCTGTTTTTT. Residues: CASSPGVSGELFF.

CDR3 sequence: CASSFQGAYGYTF. Written as DNA, the CDR3 is TGTGCCAGCAGTTTTCAGGGGGCCTATGGCTACACCTTC. The J gene is TRBJ1-2, the V gene TRBV12-3 or TRBV12-4, with 8 bases aligning to TRBD1. Unmatched junction bases numbered 1, after V lost 3 bases and J lost 4 bases. The length of the CDR3 is 13 residues.

The V call is TRBV5-4, the J call TRBJ2-1; 9 bases are a match to TRBD2. The CDR3 extends over 15 amino acids. The V segment lost 3 bases and the J segment 7 bases; nucleotides outside the gene matches: 8. Looked up from germline, CDR1 is SGHNT and CDR2 is YYREEE (reference sequence). Here the CDR3 DNA reads TGTGCCAGCAGCTCGGCGGGGCTAGCGGGGAATGAGCAGTTCTTC. As protein: CASSSAGLAGNEQFF.

The J gene is TRBJ1-2, the V gene TRBV7-9, with D hard to call. V was trimmed by 6 bases and J by 3 bases, leaving 14 bases between them. This CDR3 is built from 14 residues. Germline V gene lookup returns CDR1 SEHNR and CDR2 FQNEAQ (reference sequence). CDR3 nucleotides: TGTGCCAGCAGGCGCCCCGGAGGACACTATGGCTACACCTTC. This translates into CASRRPGGHYGYTF. Full variable domain (rest looked up from reference TRBV7-9 and TRBJ1-2): DTGVSQNPRHKITKRGQNVTFRCDPISEHNRLYWYRQTLGQGPEFLTYFQNEAQLEKSRLLSDRFSAERPKGSFSTLEIQRTEQGDSAMYLCASRRPGGHYGYTFGSGTRLTVV.